Included here is one T cell receptor (beta chain) sequence, with context. The data originate from a study of cytomegalovirus exposure and HLA in healthy donors. PCR employed 60 Vbeta and 13 Jbeta primers. Assay: immunoSEQ multiplex PCR; the TCRdb copy retains only in-frame clones and omits some. The data contain fewer than 140,000 clones, roughly 80% of them seen just once; the ten biggest clones take up approximately 3.6%. The clonotype comes from a man between 60 and 70 years old in good health and CMV-seronegative. Sequenced input: PBMCs.

CDR3 nucleotide sequence: TGTGCCAGCAGTATAAGATTTACTAGCACAGATACGCAGTATTTT. This encodes CASSIRFTSTDTQYF. The chain carries TRBV27 and TRBJ2-3, with unresolved D. The germline V and J ends were trimmed by 5 bases and 0 bases, with 12 bases remaining between them. The germline gives CDR1 MNHEY, CDR2 SMNVEV (reference sequence). This CDR3 is 15 amino acids long.